These 16 T cell receptor beta chains share one sample of origin, sequenced in a study of T-cell reconstitution after alpha-beta-depleted transplantation in children. A library of TCRbeta sequences, prepared with unique molecular identifiers, was generated. TCRdb analysed the PCR reads with MiXCR anew, one entry per CDR3 protein. The sample consists of hundreds of thousands of distinct CDR3 sequences, 16% of them appearing once. The specimen comprised PBMCs from the stem cell graft donor, sampled from the stem cell graft. The receptors here all came from a human donor who donated a stem cell graft to a child with acute myeloid leukemia.

This clonotype was seen only a few times. The V gene is TRBV24-1, the J gene TRBJ2-3, with a weak D call TRBD1 (6 bases). The length of the CDR3 is 15 residues. The V and J ends lost 9 bases and 2 bases respectively, with 17 bases between them. CDR1 and CDR2 from the germline V gene are KGHDR and SFDVKD. CDR3 sequence reads: CATAGGRGPTDTQYF. The CDR3, as DNA: TGTGCCACCGCCGGTGGCAGGGGCCCCACAGATACGCAGTATTTT.

The table lists this clonotype with many counts. The V call is TRBV20-1, the J call TRBJ1-6; D possibly corresponds to TRBD1 (5 bases). V was clipped by 1 base and J by 7 bases, with 17 bases between them. The CDR3 has 16 residues. The germline gives CDR1 DFQATT, CDR2 SNEGSKA (reference sequence). CDR3 sequence reads: CSARVVAAGWNSPLHF. Here the CDR3 DNA reads TGCAGTGCTAGAGTTGTTGCTGCAGGGTGGAATTCACCCCTCCACTTT.

This clonotype has ten or more counts. The rearrangement joins TRBV29-1 to TRBJ1-1; the D is unclear. In germline, CDR1 is SQVTM, CDR2 ANQGSEA. CDR3 length: 12 residues. The V end was cut by 1 base, the J end by 7 bases, with 10 bases between. CDR3 residues: CSVEGRKVEAFF. Here the CDR3 DNA reads TGCAGCGTTGAAGGGCGGAAAGTTGAAGCTTTCTTT.

The rearrangement joins TRBV7-7 to TRBJ1-4; 8 bases map to TRBD1. This CDR3 spans 12 amino acids. Germline V gene sequence: CDR1 SSHAT, CDR2 FNYEAQ (reference sequence). J gave up 14 bases and V 8 bases, and 10 bases lay outside the gene matches. The CDR3 spells CASGPRTGRLFF. The CDR3 DNA is TGTGCCAGCGGACCAAGGACAGGGCGGCTGTTTTTT.

This clonotype was counted between two and nine times. The chain employs TRBV4-1 and TRBJ2-1, with D perhaps TRBD1 (5 bases). CDR3 length equals 16 residues. V lost 0 bases and J 4 bases, leaving 13 bases between the germline ends. Germline loops: CDR1 MGHRA, CDR2 YSYEKL. CDR3 region: CASSQEGRAPYNEQFF. For the CDR3, the DNA is TGCGCCAGCAGCCAAGAAGGCAGGGCTCCTTACAATGAGCAGTTCTTC.

This clonotype was counted between two and nine times. This sequence joins TRBV12-3 or TRBV12-4 and TRBJ1-2; D remains ambiguous. Trimming stripped 5 bases from V and 8 bases from J, with 18 bases between. This CDR3 spans 14 amino acids. Written as DNA, the CDR3 is TGTGCCAGCAGTCCCAGAGCGCGCCGTATGGGCTACACCTTC. Amino acid sequence: CASSPRARRMGYTF.

In its sample, this clonotype was seen many times. The chain employs TRBV20-1 and TRBJ1-6; unclear D gene. CDR3 length: 19 residues. CDR1 is DFQATT and CDR2 is SNEGSKA in the germline V gene (reference sequence). V shed 1 base and J shed 0 bases, with 19 bases lying between them. The CDR3 sequence is CSARGPPPLPSSYNSPLHF. The CDR3 coding sequence is TGCAGTGCTAGAGGGCCTCCTCCTCTCCCGAGCTCCTATAATTCACCCCTCCACTTT.

This clonotype was recorded at least ten times. Written as DNA, the CDR3 is TGTGCCAGCTCACCACCCATCCACGACACGTCCTACGAGCAGTACTTC. Translation: CASSPPIHDTSYEQYF. The chain combines TRBV18 with TRBJ2-7; the D is unclear. Germline loops: CDR1 KGHSH, CDR2 LQKENI. The CDR3 contains 16 residues. V was shortened by 0 bases and J by 1 base, with 13 bases between the two germline ends.

The V gene is TRBV4-3, the J gene TRBJ2-3, with 10 bases identical to TRBD1. Germline V CDR1 and CDR2: LGHNA, YSLEER. After removal of 3 bases from V and 1 base from J, the junction contained 4 bases not matched to a gene. The CDR3 has 16 amino acids. This CDR3 reads CASSHDRGLGTDTQYF. Written as DNA, the CDR3 is TGCGCCAGCAGCCACGACAGGGGGCTAGGCACAGATACGCAGTATTTT.

This clonotype was observed at least ten times. The rearrangement links TRBV6-1 to TRBJ2-1; 9 nucleotides match TRBD1. CDR1 MNHNS and CDR2 SASEGT come from the germline V gene. V dropped 6 bases and J dropped 6; count of bases not matched to a gene: 9. This CDR3 is 15 amino acids long. The CDR3 nucleotides read TGTGCCAGCAGCTCCCCGGGACAGGGTCCCAATGAGCAGTTCTTC. As protein: CASSSPGQGPNEQFF.

This clonotype came up many times. The chain links TRBV7-9 to TRBJ1-5; D possibly corresponds to TRBD1 (6 bases). The CDR3 has 14 residues. V was pared by 5 bases and J by 6 bases, with 14 bases between. CDR1 is SEHNR, CDR2 FQNEAQ, per germline (reference sequence). CDR3 sequence reads: CASSAITGLQPQHF. CDR3 coding DNA: TGTGCCAGCAGCGCAATAACAGGGCTTCAGCCCCAGCATTTT.

This clonotype was seen many times. The chain has TRBV20-1 and TRBJ1-4; 12 bases are a match to TRBD1. Germline-derived CDR1 and CDR2 are DFQATT and SNEGSKA (reference sequence). The CDR3 is 14 amino acids. V was pared by 3 bases and J by 6 bases, with 2 bases of the junction left unmatched. Here the CDR3 DNA reads TGCAGTGCTAGGTGGGACAGGGGGCATGAAAAACTGTTTTTT. Its translation is CSARWDRGHEKLFF.

This sequence joins TRBV5-1 and TRBJ2-3; the D gene is possibly TRBD2 (6 bases). The CDR3 loop spans 15 amino acids. Trimming pared 2 bases from V and 2 bases from J, leaving 12 bases between. The germline V gene encodes CDR1 SGHRS and CDR2 YFSETQ. The CDR3 coding sequence is TGCGCCAGCAGCTTCTGGTCTAGCGACACAGATACGCAGTATTTT. Translation gives CASSFWSSDTDTQYF.

This clonotype was seen many times. V usage is TRBV20-1 and J usage is TRBJ2-7, with D possibly matching TRBD2 (5 bases). The CDR3 sequence is 14 residues long. Germline lookup yields CDR1 DFQATT and CDR2 SNEGSKA (reference sequence). Trimming took 4 bases from V and 4 from J, leaving 17 bases between them. The CDR3 DNA reads TGCAGTGCTACATATCTGACTACCACTTACGAGCAGTACGTC. Translating it yields CSATYLTTTYEQYV.

The table lists this clonotype with many counts. The J gene is TRBJ2-7, the V gene TRBV7-2; D ambiguous. This CDR3 has 12 amino acids. Per germline, CDR1 SGHTA and CDR2 FQGNSA. With 3 bases removed from V and 3 bases from J, the gap between germline ends came to 6 bases. The CDR3 is CASSFGNYEQYF. The CDR3, as DNA: TGTGCCAGCAGCTTTGGAAACTACGAGCAGTACTTC.

This clonotype occurred many times. The CDR3, as DNA: TGTGCCAGCACCTTCAACGGGGGCGCGACAGATACGCAGTATTTT. Protein product: CASTFNGGATDTQYF. This rearrangement joins TRBV7-2 to TRBJ2-3, with D perhaps being TRBD1 or TRBD2 (6 bases each). V lost 7 bases and J 3 bases, leaving 17 bases between the germline ends. Germline loops: CDR1 SGHTA, CDR2 FQGNSA. The CDR3 has 15 residues.